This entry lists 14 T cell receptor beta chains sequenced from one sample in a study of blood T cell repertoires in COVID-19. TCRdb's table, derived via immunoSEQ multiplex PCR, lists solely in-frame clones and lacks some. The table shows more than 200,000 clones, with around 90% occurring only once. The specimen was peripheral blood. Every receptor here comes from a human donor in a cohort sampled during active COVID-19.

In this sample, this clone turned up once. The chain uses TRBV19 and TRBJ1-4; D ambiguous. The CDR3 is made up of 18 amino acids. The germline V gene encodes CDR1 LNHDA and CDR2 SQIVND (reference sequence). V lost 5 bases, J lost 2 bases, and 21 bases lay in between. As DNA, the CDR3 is TGTGCCAGTAGTCCACGGACGGGATCCCCATCTACTAATGAAAAACTGTTTTTT. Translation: CASSPRTGSPSTNEKLFF. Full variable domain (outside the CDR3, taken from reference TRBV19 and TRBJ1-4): DGGITQSPKYLFRKEGQNVTLSCEQNLNHDAMYWYRQDPGQGLRLIYYSQIVNDFQKGDIAEGYSVSREKKESFPLTVTSAQKNPTAFYLCASSPRTGSPSTNEKLFFGSGTQLSVL.

The CDR3 reads CASSIQVRGLQPQHF. In DNA form, the CDR3 reads TGTGCCAGTAGTATACAAGTCAGGGGGCTTCAGCCCCAGCATTTT. This chain connects TRBV19 to TRBJ1-5; 8 nucleotides align to TRBD1. The CDR3 runs to 15 residues. CDR1 is LNHDA and CDR2 is SQIVND in the germline V gene (reference sequence). V was clipped by 2 bases and J by 6 bases; unmatched bases: 6.

Here the CDR3 reads CSWRNQETQYF. Here the CDR3 DNA reads TGCAGCTGGCGGAACCAAGAGACCCAGTACTTC. This sequence joins TRBV29-1 and TRBJ2-5; D not certain. Between the trimmed V and J ends, which lost 8 bases and 0 bases, there was a span of 7 bases. The CDR3 sequence is 11 residues long. CDR1 and CDR2 from the germline V gene are SQVTM and ANQGSEA.

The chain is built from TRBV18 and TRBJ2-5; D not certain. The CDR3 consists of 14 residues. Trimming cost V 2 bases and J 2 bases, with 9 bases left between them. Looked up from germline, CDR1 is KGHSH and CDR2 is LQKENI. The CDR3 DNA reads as TGTGCCAGCTCACCATTTTCGACACAAGAGACCCAGTACTTC. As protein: CASSPFSTQETQYF.

The CDR3: CASSPGLAGVSTQYF. CDR3 in DNA: TGTGCCAGCAGTCCTGGACTAGCGGGAGTATCGACGCAGTATTTT. The V call is TRBV6-5, the J call TRBJ2-3, with 13 bases aligning to TRBD2. With V trimmed by 5 bases and J by 9 bases, 8 bases remained unmatched. The germline gives CDR1 MNHEY, CDR2 SVGAGI. The CDR3 is made up of 15 amino acids.

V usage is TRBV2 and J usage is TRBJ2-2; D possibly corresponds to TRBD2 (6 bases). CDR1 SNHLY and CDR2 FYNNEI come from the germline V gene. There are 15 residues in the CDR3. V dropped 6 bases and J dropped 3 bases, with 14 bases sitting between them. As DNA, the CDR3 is TGTGCCAGCAGGAAGGCGGGAAAAGACACCGGGGAGCTGTTTTTT. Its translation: CASRKAGKDTGELFF.

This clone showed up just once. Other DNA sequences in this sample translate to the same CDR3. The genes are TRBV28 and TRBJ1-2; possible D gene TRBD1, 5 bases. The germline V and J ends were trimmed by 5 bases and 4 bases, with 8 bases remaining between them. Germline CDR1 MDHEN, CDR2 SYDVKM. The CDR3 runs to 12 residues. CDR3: CASSTGFYGYTF. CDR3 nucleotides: TGTGCCAGCAGTACAGGATTCTATGGCTACACCTTC.

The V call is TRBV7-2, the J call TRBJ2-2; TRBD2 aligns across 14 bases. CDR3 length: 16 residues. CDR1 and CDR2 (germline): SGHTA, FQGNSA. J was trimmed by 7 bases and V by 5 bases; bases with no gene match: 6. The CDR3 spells CASSTTSGGAVGELFF. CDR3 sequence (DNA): TGTGCCAGCAGCACGACTAGCGGGGGGGCTGTCGGGGAGCTGTTTTTT.

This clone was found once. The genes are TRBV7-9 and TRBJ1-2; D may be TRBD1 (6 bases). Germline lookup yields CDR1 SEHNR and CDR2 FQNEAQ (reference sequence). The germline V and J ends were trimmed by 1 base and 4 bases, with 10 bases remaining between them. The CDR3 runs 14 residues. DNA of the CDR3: TGTGCCAGCAGCTTAGGGGGGCCGGGCTATGGCTACACCTTC. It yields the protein CASSLGGPGYGYTF.

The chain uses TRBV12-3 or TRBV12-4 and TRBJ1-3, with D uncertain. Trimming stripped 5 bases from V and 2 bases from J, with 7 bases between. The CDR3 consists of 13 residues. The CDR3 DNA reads TGTGCCAGCAGTCCGTTCCCTGGAAACACCATATATTTT. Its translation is CASSPFPGNTIYF.

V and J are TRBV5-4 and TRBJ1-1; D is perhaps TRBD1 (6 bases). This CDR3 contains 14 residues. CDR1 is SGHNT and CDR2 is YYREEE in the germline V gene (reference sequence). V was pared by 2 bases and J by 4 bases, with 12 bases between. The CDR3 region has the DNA TGTGCCAGCAGCTTACCCCAGGGGTCCACTGAAGCTTTCTTT. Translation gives CASSLPQGSTEAFF.

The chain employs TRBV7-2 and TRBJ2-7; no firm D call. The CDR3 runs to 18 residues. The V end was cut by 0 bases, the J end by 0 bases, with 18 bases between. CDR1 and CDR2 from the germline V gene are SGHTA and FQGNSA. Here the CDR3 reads CASSLATAWPVSSYEQYF. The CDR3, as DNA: TGTGCCAGCAGCTTAGCCACAGCATGGCCCGTAAGCTCCTACGAGCAGTACTTC.

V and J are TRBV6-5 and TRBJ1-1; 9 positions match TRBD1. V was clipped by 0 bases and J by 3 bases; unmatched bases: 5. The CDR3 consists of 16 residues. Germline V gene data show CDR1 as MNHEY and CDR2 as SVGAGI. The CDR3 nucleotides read TGTGCCAGCAGTTACTCTTCCGGGACAGGGCACACTGAAGCTTTCTTT. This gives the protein CASSYSSGTGHTEAFF.

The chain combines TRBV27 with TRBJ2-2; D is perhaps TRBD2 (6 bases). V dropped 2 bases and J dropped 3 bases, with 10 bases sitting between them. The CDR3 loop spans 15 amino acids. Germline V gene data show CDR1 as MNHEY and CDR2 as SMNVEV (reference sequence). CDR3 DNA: TGTGCCAGCAGTTTAGCTTGGGAGGACACCGGGGAGCTGTTTTTT. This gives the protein CASSLAWEDTGELFF.